The source of this TCR beta chain is a study of blood T cell repertoires in COVID-19. Turning to the study itself: The origin of the acute and convalescent COVID-19 samples was the United States, Italy and Spain. Nucleic acid was either cDNA or gDNA, and it came from T cells, B-cell-depleted T cells, or PBMCs.

Cohorts were determined from participant-reported clinical history. With 5 bases clipped from V and 5 bases from J, the junction kept 11 bases outside the gene matches. The germline V gene encodes CDR1 SEHNR and CDR2 FQNEAQ (reference sequence). The CDR3 consists of 15 residues. Per the study methods: Quantification of nucleated cells was approximated via reference gene primer amplification. Clones were read by immunoSEQ multiplex PCR, and TCRdb kept only the in-frame ones, dropping some. Clonal size and the V and J genes are those of that table, whereas D and trimming came from the DNA. This table holds about 200,000 clones, 75% to 90% found once.

The chain links TRBV7-9 to TRBJ1-2; 7 positions match TRBD1. The receptor comes from a man aged 25-45 years who had recovered from COVID-19. Source material: PBMCs or T cells enriched from blood (not recorded which). For the CDR3, the DNA is TGTGCCAGCAGCATGACATACAGGGGTTCGTATGGCTACACCTTC. Its translation is CASSMTYRGSYGYTF.